This T cell receptor beta chain emerged from a study of cytomegalovirus exposure and HLA in healthy donors. Study-level results: Because they were indistinguishable, some V segments, including TRBV6-2 and TRBV6-3, were excluded.

Details on this clone: Its antigen remains unidentified.

The CDR3 is 17 amino acids. Germline CDR1 and CDR2: SGHVS and FNYEAQ. V dropped 5 bases and J dropped 7; count of bases not matched to a gene: 13. 60 Vbeta and 13 Jbeta primers were used in PCR. Assay used: immunoSEQ multiplex PCR; TCRdb lists only in-frame clones, some missing. The data show 150,000 to 200,000 clones, with about 80% seen just once and about 1.6% held by the top ten. The receptor was derived from a girl aged 5 to 17 in good health and CMV-seropositive. What was sequenced was PBMCs. The chain recombines TRBV7-6 with TRBJ2-1; TRBD2 matches 11 bases. CDR3 residues: CASSLGTSGATRNEQFF. DNA for the CDR3: TGTGCCAGCAGCCTAGGGACTAGCGGAGCCACTAGGAATGAGCAGTTCTTC.